What follows describes a single T cell receptor (beta chain). The CDR3 has 12 residues. Germline V gene sequence: CDR1 LGHDT, CDR2 YNNKEL (reference sequence). With 6 bases removed from V and 6 bases from J, the gap between germline ends came to 11 bases. These data originate in a study of T cell repertoires in cytomegalovirus infection. From the reads, TCRdb called clonotypes with MiXCR, one entry per CDR3 protein. Of around 170,000 distinct CDR3 sequences listed, roughly a sixth are singletons. The specimen was CD8+ T cells from PBMCs. The sequence derives from a human donor in good health (CMV status not recorded). Some clones in this sample may be carry-over from other donors' samples. The chain carries TRBV3-1 and TRBJ1-2; D remains ambiguous. Written as DNA, the CDR3 is TGTGCCAGCAGTCGGGGAGGCGATGGCTACACCTTC. Its translation: CASSRGGDGYTF.